The entry that follows covers one TCR beta chain sequence. Which antigen it targets is not known. The data were taken from a study of cytomegalovirus exposure and HLA in healthy donors (dated by TCRdb to between 2016 and 2019). For context, the study as a whole: According to an earlier analysis of 550 to 700 of the donors, some 170 million T cells yielded 117 million unique TCR beta sequences and 276 Gb of sequence data. Roughly 290 gigabases of sequencing data and approximately 92 million unique TCR sequences made up an early release that covered roughly 670 HLA-typed donors. Of the 300 to 450 genotyped donors, about 84% fell in the genetic ancestry cluster associated with self-reported Caucasian donors. The aim of the study was to test whether cataloging public T cell receptors could identify signatures of past pathogen exposure. The T cell repertoires of 550 to 850 subjects were profiled by immunosequencing and related to cytomegalovirus serostatus. Along with the approximately 700-subject first cohort, a separate validation cohort of around 120 different subjects was used. High-throughput TCR immunosequencing, statistical association of individual TCRs with disease status, and machine learning were combined to predict cytomegalovirus infection status. In a later analysis, previously published TCR beta repertoires from more than 500 donors were re-analyzed and high-resolution HLA genotyping was added so that TCR occurrence patterns could be studied. Rather than drawing on any new phenotypic data, the later analysis identified candidate immune exposures from TCR beta sequences and the way those sequences occurred across donors. To decide whether each TCR beta V gene segment behaved as functional or pseudogenic, an earlier analysis of approximately 590 of the donors relied on high-throughput TCR beta sequencing. Alongside the repertoire data, information on donor age, sex, ethnicity and CMV serostatus was compiled. A later genetic analysis used genome-wide SNP genotypes for about 60% of the roughly 700 donors, treating that subset as a discovery cohort. All discovery cohort repertoires had been generated on a single sequencing platform. Both class I and class II loci were covered by HLA typing, at four-digit resolution. Typing coverage differed by locus: A, B, C, DRB1 and DQB1 were typed in about 620-640 donors, DQA1 in 522, DPA1 in some 600, and DPB1 in just under 480. Several DR-DQ haplotypes were treated as single units for association and clustering because of strong linkage in the cohort. Among 300 to 450 genotyped donors of the cohort, an average of approximately 240,000 unique TCR beta nucleotide sequences were sequenced per donor, around 20% of them non-productive. Points the paper makes about the study in general: The authors suggested that the approach could potentially be generalized to other disease states and immunological phenotypes. Linkage disequilibrium might explain the correlated functional status among segregating V segments, but an unknown experimental factor could not be excluded. A later genetic analysis reported fewer N-insertions in productive TCRs among donors in an Asian-associated ancestry cluster than the roughly 670-donor mean. In a later analysis, several top co-occurrence clusters were reported to appear linked to parvovirus B19, influenza, CMV and Epstein-Barr virus. Sequencing depth was assumed to be roughly uniform across donors in the presence/absence analyses, though that assumption may not hold. A further reported finding was that TCR beta sequences accurately predicted the HLA-A and HLA-B alleles for most subjects in the first cohort. In the study, around 150 TCR beta chains were listed as associated with cytomegalovirus. A later genetic analysis associated a missense DCLRE1C variant with V-gene and J-gene trimming of TCR beta chains, and an independent cohort replicated the association. Because counts were too low, more than 15 rarely observed V segments, including chromosome 9 orphons, were excluded from the earlier analysis of 500 to 700 of the donors. Most TCR sequences were seen in very few donors, while some public TCRs were found in many individuals. Because HLA typing was missing for some donors at each locus, association tests included only the typed subset. When HLA alleles, especially DR and DQ, strongly co-occurred, attributing TCR associations to individual alleles was difficult. An earlier analysis of some 560 of the donors showed that most TCR beta V segments appeared in productive rearrangements either about 87% or about 30% of the time, which broadly matched IMGT annotations. Immune exposure information for the cohort was limited to CMV serostatus. In vitro tests confirmed that a few of the cytomegalovirus-associated TCR beta chains recognize cytomegalovirus antigens. A later analysis associated some 17,000 TCR beta sequences with specific HLA alleles at a false discovery rate of 0.05. Most CMV-associated TCR beta chains appeared to be HLA-restricted in a later analysis, and the HLA associations seemed to be driven largely by CMV exposure. A group of highly shared sequence variants was considered likely to be a technical artifact of the sequencing pipeline. According to a later analysis, TCR association rates differed among HLA loci, with DRB1 alleles showing the most associated TCRs and HLA-C alleles showing the fewest. Cytomegalovirus status was reported to be diagnosed by the classifier with high specificity and sensitivity in both the original and validation cohorts. Only TCR beta chains were sequenced in this cohort, and the absence of alpha or paired-chain data limited detectable features. Some IMGT-functional V segments, including TRBV6-2 and TRBV6-3, could not be distinguished by the 87-base-pair reads and were therefore excluded. In a later analysis, HLA-associated TCR beta chains showed more clonal expansion and lower generation probabilities than non-associated chains that were equally common.

Via the germline V gene, CDR1 is ENHRY and CDR2 SYGVKD. V was cut back by 10 bases and J by 7 bases, leaving a gap of 19 bases between them. The CDR3 sequence holds 14 residues, the cysteine and phenylalanine included. The DNA shown is the 42-base CDR3, in frame from base 1. The receptor library was made with the immunoSEQ multiplex PCR assay. For the multiplex PCR, a mixture combining 60 forward primers for TCR Vbeta segments and 13 reverse primers for TCR Jbeta segments was used. Amplification of the CDR3 region of rearranged TCR beta genes was performed with a multiplex PCR assay on genomic DNA. The amplified TCR beta libraries were sequenced on the Illumina HiSeq System as 87-base-pair reads. As for the original processing: A later analysis counted approximately 74 million unique TCR beta chains across the 500 to 850 repertoires, and 10 million to 12 million of these chains were shared by at least two donors. Raw reads were error-corrected and collapsed into unique sequences by a nearest-neighbor algorithm in which closely related sequences were merged to remove PCR and sequencing errors. V, D and J gene segments were assigned by aligning CDR3 sequences to IMGT reference sequences. For a sequence to be retained, at least a six-nucleotide match to both a V gene segment and a J gene segment was required. Rearrangements were called productive when the CDR3 lacked stop codons and stayed in frame with V and J; all others were non-productive. Following IMGT convention, CDR3 was defined as the stretch from the second conserved V-encoded cysteine up to the conserved J-encoded phenylalanine. Sequences without an unambiguous match to a single V gene segment were excluded from the earlier analysis of 450 to 750 of the donors. An earlier analysis of 587 of the donors called V segments functional above 56.7% productive rearrangements and segregating when the between-donor standard deviation exceeded 5%. A statistical classification framework was built for diagnosing cytomegalovirus status from the catalog of TCR beta chain sequences. In a later analysis, V and J genes were assigned by comparing TCR nucleotide sequences against IMGT/GENE-DB human TR gene sequences. In a later analysis, CDR3 sequences and most-parsimonious VDJ recombination scenarios were assigned using the TCRdist pipeline. In a later analysis, every TCR beta chain was defined by the combination of its CDR3 amino acid sequence and its V-gene family, and reads without a unique V-gene family were dropped. In a later analysis, fewer than 600 highly shared, low-generation-probability nucleotide sequences were removed to address suspected cross-contamination and a sequencing artifact. For each public chain, a later analysis derived a clonal expansion index from normalized ranks of inferred template counts within each repertoire. A later analysis computed generation probabilities with a VDJ recombination model fitted to out-of-frame rearrangements, and checked the results against IGoR. In a later analysis, hypergeometric tests were used to score TCR-TCR, TCR-HLA and TCR-CMV co-occurrence, with a repertoire-size bias correction applied to TCR pairs. A later analysis estimated false discovery rates by permuting HLA or CMV assignments 20 times. A later analysis grouped co-occurring TCRs with DBSCAN, adding TCRdist sequence similarity when clustering within HLA-allele-positive subsets. Repertoires with fewer than 30,000 or more than 120,000 public chains were left out of co-occurrence clustering, as were five repertoires with anomalous nucleotide sharing. In its TCRdb copy, this immuneACCESS table keeps in-frame sequences only and misses some clones. Where compared with another copy, unresolved V genes explain less than half of these, and the others have no known cause. From that table come the V and J calls and clone size; the DNA was used to work out D and trimming. The sample table holds approximately 100,000 clones. In total, the top ten clones hold about 0.58% of the sample.

The cohort comprised hundreds of healthy bone marrow donors. Cohort members were all nominally healthy when sampled, although unrecorded immune exposures were likely present. The donor was CMV seronegative and was included in the group of several hundred seronegative cohort members. Every donor gave a peripheral blood sample, and the peripheral blood mononuclear cells from that sample were used for TCR beta sequencing. Genomic DNA was extracted from the blood cell samples with the Qiagen DNeasy Blood Extraction Kit. The sample consisted of PBMCs. This chain joins TRBV10-3 to TRBJ2-2; a tentative D match to TRBD1 spans 7 bases. This clonotype was obtained from a middle-aged man in good health and CMV-seronegative. The DNA reads TGTGCCACCGAGGCGGGACAGAGACACGGGGAGCTGTTTTTT. This translates into CATEAGQRHGELFF.